This T cell receptor (beta chain) was recovered during a study of early stage breast cancer tumors. The CDR3 has 16 residues. Trimming cost V 5 bases and J 5 bases; bases outside gene matches: 9. CDR1 and CDR2 from the germline V gene are SGHTA and FQGNSA. Libraries were prepared by immunoSEQ multiplex PCR; TCRdb keeps only in-frame clonotypes and omits some of them. The data show several thousand clones, with over 60% seen just once and around a tenth held by the top ten. Points from the study as a whole: Most shared enriched TCRB sequences were commonly generated ones.

Points on this clone: What it binds is unknown.

This TCR was recovered from a person aged 70 to 85 with breast cancer. V and J are TRBV7-2 and TRBJ2-5; TRBD2 aligns across 12 bases. The specimen was normal breast tissue next to the tumor. CDR3 in amino acids: CASSGSSSGGGETQYF. The CDR3 DNA sequence: TGTGCCAGCAGCGGCAGCTCTAGCGGGGGGGGTGAGACCCAGTACTTC.